These 21 T cell receptor beta chains were all obtained from the same sample, sequenced in a study of CD8+CD57+ T cells in acquired aplastic anemia. Template material for TCR beta VDJ and CDR3 profiling consisted of genomic DNA. TCRdb reanalysed the reads using MiXCR and keeps one entry per CDR3 protein. The table lists roughly 93,000 distinct CDR3 sequences, around 62% of them singletons. It was patients with CD8+CD57+ cell expansion by flow cytometry who were chosen for sequencing. The sequenced sample was sorted CD4+, CD8+, or CD8+CD57+ T cells (not recorded which) from PBMCs. The receptor source for this set is a human donor with aplastic anemia.

The V call is TRBV15, the J call TRBJ2-7; D remains ambiguous. The CDR3 extends over 13 amino acids. Germline CDR1 and CDR2: LNHNV and YYDKDF (reference sequence). V lost 11 bases, J lost 2 bases, and 16 bases lay in between. The CDR3, as DNA: TGTGCCCCGGAAACGGTGGAAGCCTACGAGCAGTACTTC. Translation gives CAPETVEAYEQYF.

The chain is built from TRBV29-1 and TRBJ1-3; D gene unclear. V lost 1 base and J 9 bases, leaving 7 bases between the germline ends. This CDR3 region has 11 residues. Germline CDR1 and CDR2: SQVTM and ANQGSEA. CDR3 sequence (DNA): TGCAGCGTTGAAGCAGGTCCCACCATATATTTT. This translates into CSVEAGPTIYF.

CDR3 nucleotide sequence: TGTGCCAGCAGTGAAGAAGAGACCCAGTACTTC. It encodes CASSEEETQYF. The chain uses TRBV2 and TRBJ2-5; D is unclear. The germline V and J ends were trimmed by 1 base and 3 bases, with 0 bases remaining between them. The CDR3 consists of 11 residues. The germline gives CDR1 SNHLY, CDR2 FYNNEI.

This chain links TRBV7-2 with TRBJ2-1; 9 bases map to TRBD1. Trimming removed 1 base from V and 5 bases from J; junction bases left unmatched: 0. The CDR3 totals 14 residues. Germline V gene sequence: CDR1 SGHTA, CDR2 FQGNSA. The CDR3 DNA sequence: TGTGCCAGCAGCTTAGGGACAGGGGACAATGAGCAGTTCTTC. This translates into CASSLGTGDNEQFF.

Only a few counts were recorded for this clonotype. The genes are TRBV15 and TRBJ2-1; D gene uncertain. The CDR3 loop spans 13 amino acids. With 2 bases removed from V and 10 bases from J, the gap between germline ends came to 12 bases. CDR1 and CDR2 (germline): LNHNV, YYDKDF (reference sequence). In DNA form, the CDR3 reads TGTGCCACCAGCAGATTTCGTGGTGGAGAGCAGTTCTTC. Encoded protein: CATSRFRGGEQFF. Full variable domain (missing parts from reference TRBV15 and TRBJ2-1): DAMVIQNPRYQVTQFGKPVTLSCSQTLNHNVMYWYQQKSSQAPKLLFHYYDKDFNNEADTPDNFQSRRPNTSFCFLDIRSPGLGDTAMYLCATSRFRGGEQFFGPGTRLTVL.

This chain uses TRBV11-1 with TRBJ2-3; D call uncertain. The ends were cut back, 1 base at V and 5 bases at J, with 13 bases in the middle. The CDR3 totals 15 residues. Germline V gene lookup returns CDR1 SGHAT and CDR2 FQDESV (reference sequence). CDR3 sequence: CASSLGVTSVDTQYF. The DNA of the CDR3 is TGTGCCAGCAGCTTAGGTGTGACCTCGGTAGATACGCAGTATTTT.

This chain joins TRBV10-3 and TRBJ2-1; D gene ambiguous. The ends were cut back, 8 bases at V and 7 bases at J, with 6 bases in the middle. The CDR3 contains 10 residues. Germline loops: CDR1 ENHRY, CDR2 SYGVKD. The CDR3 protein is CAIGENEQFF. CDR3 bases: TGTGCCATCGGAGAGAATGAGCAGTTCTTC.

The V call is TRBV19, the J call TRBJ2-7, with D possibly being TRBD1 (5 bases). The V gene's germline CDR1 is LNHDA and CDR2 SQIVND (reference sequence). V lost 2 bases and J lost 5, with 10 bases in between. The CDR3 is made up of 13 amino acids. CDR3 loop: CASSIQGRDEQYF. DNA of the CDR3: TGTGCCAGTAGTATACAGGGTAGGGACGAGCAGTACTTC.

This clonotype showed up just once. J is TRBJ1-1 and V is TRBV29-1; 9 nucleotides agree with TRBD1. This CDR3 spans 14 amino acids. V shed 6 bases, J shed 3 bases, and the junction held 8 bases outside the gene matches. Germline V gives CDR1 SQVTM, CDR2 ANQGSEA. CDR3 region: CSVRLQGAYTEAFF. Here the CDR3 DNA reads TGCAGCGTACGTCTACAGGGGGCTTACACTGAAGCTTTCTTT.

The J gene is TRBJ2-7, the V gene TRBV2; 7 bases are shared with TRBD2. Germline-derived CDR1 and CDR2 are SNHLY and FYNNEI. CDR3 length: 16 residues. V lost 4 bases to trimming and J lost 6 bases; unmatched junction nucleotides: 15. The CDR3 is CASSAEGGGSGVEQYF. The CDR3 DNA sequence: TGTGCCAGCAGTGCCGAGGGAGGCGGGAGTGGAGTCGAGCAGTACTTC. The full variable domain, completed using reference TRBV2 and TRBJ2-7, is EPEVTQTPSHQVTQMGQEVILRCVPISNHLYFYWYRQILGQKVEFLVSFYNNEISEKSEIFDDQFSVERPDGSNFTLKIRSTKLEDSAMYFCASSAEGGGSGVEQYFGPGTRLTVT.

The rearrangement links TRBV27 to TRBJ2-7, with D possibly being TRBD1 (5 bases). The V and J ends lost 1 base and 3 bases respectively, with 13 bases between them. This CDR3 region has 15 residues. The germline V gene encodes CDR1 MNHEY and CDR2 SMNVEV (reference sequence). CDR3 nucleotides: TGTGCCAGCAGTTTATGGGCAGGGCGACGCTACGAGCAGTACTTC. It is translated as CASSLWAGRRYEQYF.

This clonotype has more than one count but fewer than ten. The rearrangement uses TRBV10-3 and TRBJ2-1, with 7 positions matching TRBD1. This CDR3 has 13 residues. V dropped 6 bases and J dropped 5; count of bases not matched to a gene: 4. Germline values: CDR1 ENHRY, CDR2 SYGVKD. The CDR3 region has the DNA TGTGCCATCAGGGGACAGACGGACAATGAGCAGTTCTTC. Protein sequence: CAIRGQTDNEQFF.

V is TRBV24-1 and J is TRBJ2-1; D unresolved. The V end lost 10 bases, the J end lost 0 bases, and 6 bases lay between the germline ends. CDR3 length: 12 residues. Germline V CDR1 and CDR2: KGHDR, SFDVKD. The CDR3 sequence is CATRSSYNEQFF. In DNA, the CDR3 is TGTGCCACTAGGAGCTCCTACAATGAGCAGTTCTTC.

V is TRBV14 and J is TRBJ1-1; 7 positions match TRBD1. From germline, CDR1 is SGHDN and CDR2 FVKESK. The length of the CDR3 is 13 residues. V shed 6 bases, J shed 4 bases, and the junction held 5 bases outside the gene matches. The CDR3 bases are TGTGCCAGCAGTCAACAGGGGAGCACTGAAGCTTTCTTT. Translating gives CASSQQGSTEAFF.

The sample holds a few counts of this clonotype. The V and J genes are TRBV2 and TRBJ2-1; D may be TRBD1 (6 bases). The CDR3 spans 16 residues. V was cut by 5 bases and J by 1 base, with 15 bases left in between. Looked up from germline, CDR1 is SNHLY and CDR2 is FYNNEI. CDR3 nucleotides: TGTGCCAGCAGTCCTCGGTCAGGGGTTTCCTACAATGAGCAGTTCTTC. Translation gives CASSPRSGVSYNEQFF.

The chain carries TRBV7-9 and TRBJ1-2; no clear D. V gave up 4 bases and J gave up 4 bases, with 10 bases separating them. Germline V gene lookup returns CDR1 SEHNR and CDR2 FQNEAQ (reference sequence). The CDR3 is 13 amino acids. In nucleotides, the CDR3 is TGTGCCAGCAGCTGGGGTATGGGCTATGGCTACACCTTC. This sequence encodes CASSWGMGYGYTF.

The gene calls are TRBV2 and TRBJ2-7, with D possibly being TRBD1 (6 bases). This CDR3 comprises 13 residues. Trimming stripped 10 bases from V and 0 bases from J, with 13 bases between. The germline V gene has CDR1 SNHLY and CDR2 FYNNEI. DNA for the CDR3: TGTGCCACACCGGGACACCTCTCCTACGAGCAGTACTTC. Translation gives CATPGHLSYEQYF.

The chain is built from TRBV20-1 and TRBJ1-1, with no clear D. From germline, CDR1 is DFQATT and CDR2 SNEGSKA (reference sequence). The CDR3 is made up of 12 amino acids. Trimming stripped 6 bases from V and 1 base from J, with 9 bases between. The CDR3 reads CSALRRNTEAFF. CDR3 bases: TGCAGTGCCCTAAGAAGGAACACTGAAGCTTTCTTT.

The J gene is TRBJ1-5, the V gene TRBV19; 9 positions agree with TRBD1. Per germline, CDR1 LNHDA and CDR2 SQIVND (reference sequence). The CDR3 sequence is 15 residues long. V shed 4 bases, J shed 3 bases, and the junction held 4 bases outside the gene matches. CDR3: CASSTGTGNNQPQHF. The DNA of the CDR3 is TGTGCCAGTAGTACCGGGACAGGGAACAATCAGCCCCAGCATTTT.

This sequence joins TRBV10-3 and TRBJ2-7; 14 nucleotides line up with TRBD2. V dropped 4 bases and J dropped 4; count of bases not matched to a gene: 3. CDR3 length: 15 residues. Germline V lookup: CDR1 ENHRY, CDR2 SYGVKD. CDR3 sequence: CAISARTSGGYEQYF. CDR3 DNA sequence: TGTGCCATCAGTGCCAGGACTAGCGGGGGGTACGAGCAGTACTTC.

This clonotype was counted a few times. The J gene is TRBJ2-5, the V gene TRBV7-2; TRBD2 agrees at 7 bases. CDR1 is SGHTA, CDR2 FQGNSA, per germline. The CDR3 covers 13 residues. The CDR3, as DNA: TGTGCTACAGCGGGGAGGCGTCAAGAGACCCAGTACTTC. The encoded protein is CATAGRRQETQYF.